The sample holds many counts of the clone carrying this T cell receptor (beta chain). Its antigen is currently unknown. This entry belongs to a study of regulatory T cells in long-lasting Graves disease. iRepertoire HTBI primers and Arm-PCR of CDR3 regions built TCR beta libraries. Original handling: Sequenced samples collectively carried approximately 58 TRBV and some 15 TRBJ segments. TCRdb redid the calling of the multiplex PCR reads with MiXCR, one entry per CDR3 protein. In this record, the V and J calls reflect TCRdb's handling and not the investigators' own analysis. The profile shows a few hundred thousand distinct CDR3 sequences, 23% of them singletons. Overall study results and limits: Persistent disease exhibited a predilection for TRBV28, TRBJ1-2 and TRBJ2-5.

The CDR3 covers 15 residues. CDR1 and CDR2 (germline): SGDLS, YYNGEE. The trim removed 2 bases at V and 3 bases at J, leaving 8 bases unmatched. Time point of the sample: persistent/refractory GD, antithyroid drugs over 5 years with positive TRAb. Extracted PBMC RNA gave rise to the TCR library. V is TRBV9 and J is TRBJ2-7, with 7 nucleotides matching TRBD1. This receptor was identified in a woman between 40 and 50 years old with Graves disease. The sample in question was peripheral blood mononuclear cells (PBMCs), obtained when the disease was refractory, from a patient treated with antithyroid drugs. CDR3 in DNA: TGTGCCAGCAGCGTCCGGGACAGTAAATACTACGAGCAGTACTTC. It is translated as CASSVRDSKYYEQYF.